This T cell receptor beta chain was identified in a study of T cell repertoires in cytomegalovirus infection. About the research overall: Shared public TCR beta signatures pointed to both CMV infection and a matching HLA type.

V was pared by 0 bases and J by 0 bases, with 6 bases between. Germline V lookup: CDR1 SGHVS, CDR2 FQNEAQ. The CDR3 sequence is 15 residues long. TCRdb reprocessed the reads with MiXCR, giving one entry per CDR3 protein. The repertoire has under 200,000 distinct CDR3 sequences, nearly 9.5% of them found once; the top ten carry about 4.2%. This clonotype showed up many times. The material sequenced was PBMCs. This chain connects TRBV7-8 to TRBJ1-5; D gene ambiguous. This receptor was obtained from a human donor in good health (CMV status not recorded). Some clones in this sample may be carry-over from other donors' samples. The DNA of the CDR3 is TGTGCCAGCAGCTTAGCTGTAAATAGCAATCAGCCCCAGCATTTT. Its protein is CASSLAVNSNQPQHF.